The next 10 T cell receptor beta chains were all read from a single sample in a study of regulatory T cells in long-lasting Graves disease. Indicated time point: persistent/refractory GD, antithyroid drugs over 5 years with positive TRAb. RNA isolated from PBMCs was used to make the TCR library. Combining iRepertoire HTBI primers with Arm-PCR of CDR3 regions, the authors built TCR beta libraries. TCRdb redid the calling of the multiplex PCR reads with MiXCR, one entry per CDR3 protein. The sample has 300,000 to 500,000 distinct CDR3 sequences; 20% to 25% are singletons. The specimen was peripheral blood mononuclear cells (PBMCs), collected when the disease was refractory, from a patient treated with antithyroid drugs. Receptors were obtained from a female donor with Graves disease.

A remark on this clonotype: Just one base apart from a much larger clone, this may be a read error. This rearrangement joins TRBV3-1 to TRBJ2-5, with 12 positions matching TRBD2. This CDR3 is built from 18 residues. CDR1 and CDR2 (germline): LGHDT, YNNKEL (reference sequence). Trimming at V came to 0 bases and at J to 6 bases, leaving 11 bases not matched to a gene. The CDR3 sequence: CASSQEGASGREEKTQYF. The DNA of the CDR3 is TGTGCCAGCAGCCAAGAAGGGGCTAGCGGGAGGGAGGAAAAGACCCAGTACTTC.

This clonotype was detected many times. As DNA, the CDR3 is TGTGCCAGCAGTGCGGGACGAGGGGCGTACGAGCAGTACTTC. Translation: CASSAGRGAYEQYF. The V gene is TRBV2, the J gene TRBJ2-7, with D perhaps matching TRBD1 or TRBD2 (5 bases each). The V end lost 4 bases, the J end lost 4 bases, and 14 bases lay between the germline ends. Germline V lookup: CDR1 SNHLY, CDR2 FYNNEI. The CDR3 is 14 amino acids.

This chain connects TRBV9 to TRBJ2-2, with D tentatively TRBD1 or TRBD2 (5 bases each). V was clipped by 0 bases and J by 5 bases, with 8 bases between them. The CDR3 totals 14 residues. CDR1 is SGDLS and CDR2 is YYNGEE in the germline V gene. The CDR3 region has the DNA TGTGCCAGCAGCGTAGGAGGGACGACCGGGGAGCTGTTTTTT. Amino acids: CASSVGGTTGELFF.

This clonotype turned up a few times. The rearrangement uses TRBV19 and TRBJ1-4, with 7 bases fitting TRBD1. The CDR3 sequence is 15 residues long. CDR1 and CDR2 from the germline V gene are LNHDA and SQIVND (reference sequence). The ends lost 4 bases at V and 6 bases at J; junction bases unmatched: 8. The CDR3 region is CASSTGGKSDEKLFF. The CDR3 DNA is TGTGCCAGTAGTACAGGGGGAAAGAGCGATGAAAAACTGTTTTTT.

The chain uses TRBV10-3 and TRBJ1-1; D may be TRBD1 (5 bases). The germline CDR1 and CDR2 sequences are ENHRY and SYGVKD. Deletions cut 5 bases from V and 0 bases from J, with 7 bases between. The CDR3 consists of 13 residues. This CDR3 reads CAISPGVNTEAFF. The CDR3 DNA reads as TGTGCCATCAGTCCGGGGGTGAACACTGAAGCTTTCTTT.

This chain connects TRBV3-1 to TRBJ2-1; tentative D call: TRBD2 (6 bases). Germline CDR1 is LGHDT and CDR2 is YNNKEL (reference sequence). Trimming cost V 0 bases and J 0 bases, with 9 bases left between them. The CDR3 has 16 residues. CDR3 sequence (DNA): TGTGCCAGCAGCCAAGATGCGGGAAGCTCCTACAATGAGCAGTTCTTC. Its translation is CASSQDAGSSYNEQFF.

This clonotype was recorded a few times. The V call is TRBV7-9, the J call TRBJ2-7; D gene uncertain. This CDR3 is built from 13 residues. Germline lookup yields CDR1 SEHNR and CDR2 FQNEAQ (reference sequence). The CDR3 DNA sequence: TGTGTGACCCAGGAGCAGGAGACCTACGAGCAGTACTTC. This codes for CVTQEQETYEQYF.

This clonotype was detected ten times or more. The rearrangement links TRBV20-1 to TRBJ2-2, with 9 bases aligning to TRBD2. The CDR3 extends over 16 amino acids. Germline assignment: CDR1 DFQATT and CDR2 SNEGSKA (reference sequence). After removal of 3 bases from V and 7 bases from J, the junction contained 12 bases not matched to a gene. The CDR3 DNA follows: TGCAGTGCTAGGCCCTCGGGCGGGAGGGTAGGCGGGGAGCTGTTTTTT. It specifies CSARPSGGRVGGELFF.

This chain uses TRBV6-4 with TRBJ2-7; tentative D call: TRBD1 (6 bases). Germline lookup yields CDR1 MRHNA and CDR2 SNTAGT. V shed 4 bases and J shed 4 bases, with 11 bases lying between them. The CDR3 has 13 residues. The CDR3: CASSVETGYEQYF. The CDR3, as DNA: TGTGCCAGCAGTGTTGAAACAGGGTACGAGCAGTACTTC.

This chain uses TRBV5-5 with TRBJ1-2; 8 positions agree with TRBD1. The CDR3 totals 12 residues. Per germline, CDR1 SGHKS and CDR2 YYEKEE (reference sequence). The ends lost 4 bases at V and 9 bases at J; junction bases unmatched: 5. DNA for the CDR3: TGTGCCAGCAGCACGACAGGGGACAGCTACACCTTC. The encoded protein is CASSTTGDSYTF.